One and the same sample provided the 3 T cell receptor beta chains below, sequenced in a study of shared clonotypes between healthy human individuals. TCRdb keeps only in-frame clones here, not all; method: immunoSEQ multiplex PCR. The profile shows about 1,800,000 clones, roughly 94% of them singletons. Naive CD8 isolation took CD45RO-negative cells positively selected for CCR7 and excluded terminally differentiated effector memory CD45RA+ cells. Specimen: naive CD8+ T cells sorted from blood. Receptor source: a man between 18 and 35 years old in good health.

V and J are TRBV19 and TRBJ2-1; a weak D match, TRBD1 (5 bases). The germline gives CDR1 LNHDA, CDR2 SQIVND (reference sequence). Trimming pared 5 bases from V and 3 bases from J, leaving 8 bases between. This CDR3 contains 13 residues. The CDR3 region has the DNA TGTGCCAGTAGTGCGGACATCTACAATGAGCAGTTCTTC. Translating it yields CASSADIYNEQFF.

The chain is built from TRBV9 and TRBJ2-7; D possibly matches TRBD1 or TRBD2 (6 bases each). V was clipped by 3 bases and J by 7 bases, with 17 bases between them. This CDR3 spans 14 amino acids. Germline loops: CDR1 SGDLS, CDR2 YYNGEE. For the CDR3, the DNA is TGTGCCAGCAGCGCCGGGGGCCCGTTGGAGGAGCAGTACTTC. Translation gives CASSAGGPLEEQYF.

V usage is TRBV27 and J usage is TRBJ2-1; 14 positions match TRBD2. Germline CDR1 and CDR2: MNHEY and SMNVEV (reference sequence). Trimming cost V 4 bases and J 0 bases; bases outside gene matches: 8. This CDR3 contains 19 residues. Here the CDR3 reads CASSSRTSGRPSSYNEQFF. Written as DNA, the CDR3 is TGTGCCAGCAGTTCCCGGACTAGCGGGAGGCCGAGCTCCTACAATGAGCAGTTCTTC.